Shown below are 32 T cell receptor beta chains from a single sample sequenced in a study of T cells after posttransplantation cyclophosphamide. The method was immunoSEQ multiplex PCR; TCRdb's version includes in-frame clones alone and lacks a portion of them. Captured here are over 30,000 clones, none seen once; the top ten comprise roughly 1.3%. Sequences were obtained from PBMCs. The receptors were sampled from a girl aged 5-17 years in good health, CMV-negative, and a related stem cell transplant donor.

At least ten counts were recorded for this clone. The J gene is TRBJ1-2, the V gene TRBV6-6; D ambiguous. The CDR3 covers 13 residues. Germline-derived CDR1 and CDR2 are MNHNY and SVGAGI (reference sequence). V lost 5 bases, J lost 8 bases, and 15 bases lay in between. In nucleotides, the CDR3 is TGTGCCAGCAGTCCGACAACCGGAGGGGGCTACACCTTC. Translating gives CASSPTTGGGYTF.

This clone turned up a few times. CDR3: CATSRQGLPHEQYF. CDR3 in DNA: TGTGCCACCAGCCGCCAGGGCCTTCCACACGAGCAGTACTTC. V is TRBV15 and J is TRBJ2-5, with a possible D match to TRBD1 (5 bases). The DNA end is more similar to TRBJ2-7, so the J call may be wrong. The CDR3 contains 14 residues. Per the germline V gene, CDR1 is LNHNV and CDR2 is YYDKDF (reference sequence).

Only a few counts were recorded for this clone. V usage is TRBV7-3 and J usage is TRBJ2-5, with unresolved D. V was trimmed by 2 bases and J by 1 base, leaving 5 bases between them. The CDR3 extends over 13 amino acids. The germline gives CDR1 SGHTA, CDR2 FQGTGA. For the CDR3, the DNA is TGTGCCAGCAGCTTATCAGTCCAAGAGACCCAGTACTTC. Protein product: CASSLSVQETQYF.

This clone was picked up many times. The chain combines TRBV4-3 with TRBJ1-2; possible D gene TRBD1, 6 bases. V was shortened by 0 bases and J by 5 bases, with 13 bases between the two germline ends. From germline, CDR1 is LGHNA and CDR2 YSLEER. The CDR3 contains 15 residues. This CDR3 reads CASSQDRGGRYGYTF. CDR3 sequence (DNA): TGCGCCAGCAGCCAAGATCGGGGGGGGCGGTATGGCTACACCTTC.

V usage is TRBV6-5 and J usage is TRBJ2-7; 10 nucleotides match TRBD2. V gave up 2 bases and J gave up 7 bases; unmatched junction bases: 8. Germline lookup yields CDR1 MNHEY and CDR2 SVGAGI. This CDR3 comprises 15 residues. CDR3 in amino acids: CASSYSLAGVGEQYF. In nucleotides, the CDR3 is TGTGCCAGCAGTTACAGCCTAGCGGGAGTCGGGGAGCAGTACTTC.

This clone occurred many times. The chain couples TRBV6-5 to TRBJ2-1, with 10 nucleotides matching TRBD2. J gave up 12 bases and V 5 bases, and 7 bases lay outside the gene matches. Germline CDR1 reads MNHEY; CDR2 reads SVGAGI. The length of the CDR3 is 13 residues. CDR3 region: CASSGSGRARQFF. CDR3 DNA sequence: TGTGCCAGCAGTGGAAGCGGGAGGGCCCGGCAGTTCTTC.

This clone was recorded many times. The J gene is TRBJ1-1, the V gene TRBV18; 12 nucleotides line up with TRBD1. J gave up 4 bases and V 0 bases, and 6 bases lay outside the gene matches. CDR1 is KGHSH and CDR2 is LQKENI in the germline V gene. The CDR3 runs to 17 residues. In DNA form, the CDR3 reads TGTGCCAGCTCACCACCAGCGGGGACAGGGGGCATCACTGAAGCTTTCTTT. Encoded protein: CASSPPAGTGGITEAFF.

This clone occurred many times. V is TRBV5-4 and J is TRBJ2-7; 7 nucleotides agree with TRBD2. The CDR3 consists of 15 residues. V shed 3 bases, J shed 3 bases, and the junction held 9 bases outside the gene matches. Germline CDR1 reads SGHNT; CDR2 reads YYREEE (reference sequence). CDR3 amino acids: CASSSTTSSNYEQYF. The CDR3 region has the DNA TGTGCCAGCAGCTCCACGACTAGCTCCAACTACGAGCAGTACTTC.

This clone showed up many times. This chain joins TRBV28 and TRBJ1-2; D unclear. Trimming took off 2 bases at V and 2 bases at J, with 6 bases between the two ends. CDR3 size: 13 residues. CDR1 is MDHEN, CDR2 SYDVKM, per germline. The CDR3 sequence: CASSLIQNYGYTF. CDR3 coding DNA: TGTGCCAGCAGTTTAATCCAGAACTATGGCTACACCTTC.

In its sample, this clone was seen many times. V gene TRBV7-9 combines with J gene TRBJ1-1, with no clear D. Looked up from germline, CDR1 is SEHNR and CDR2 is FQNEAQ (reference sequence). The CDR3 sequence is 15 residues long. The V and J ends lost 1 base and 1 base respectively, with 10 bases between them. The CDR3 region has the DNA TGTGCCAGCAGCTTAGTAGCCCTCAGGAACACTGAAGCTTTCTTT. This codes for CASSLVALRNTEAFF.

This clone was found many times. The chain is built from TRBV15 and TRBJ1-5, with D possibly TRBD1 on 6 matching bases. Per germline, CDR1 LNHNV and CDR2 YYDKDF (reference sequence). V dropped 3 bases and J dropped 3 bases, with 15 bases sitting between them. The CDR3 is made up of 16 amino acids. The CDR3 region is CATSSYRVRDNQPQHF. The DNA of the CDR3 is TGTGCCACCAGCAGCTACAGGGTGAGGGACAATCAGCCCCAGCATTTT.

This clone has ten or more counts. CDR3 region: CASSLDSRARSEAFF. CDR3 sequence (DNA): TGTGCCAGCAGCTTAGATTCCAGGGCACGGTCTGAAGCTTTCTTT. This sequence joins TRBV7-2 and TRBJ1-1, with D possibly being TRBD1 (5 bases). The germline gives CDR1 SGHTA, CDR2 FQGNSA. Deletions cut 1 base from V and 6 bases from J, with 15 bases between. The CDR3 is 15 residues long.

This rearrangement joins TRBV27 to TRBJ2-2, with 8 nucleotides matching TRBD1. V shed 2 bases, J shed 3 bases, and the junction held 2 bases outside the gene matches. CDR3 length equals 15 residues. Germline V lookup: CDR1 MNHEY, CDR2 SMNVEV (reference sequence). The CDR3: CASSLGQGYTGELFF. The CDR3 bases are TGTGCCAGCAGTTTAGGACAGGGCTACACCGGGGAGCTGTTTTTT.

This clone was seen repeatedly, ten times or more. The J gene is TRBJ1-3, the V gene TRBV6-5; 7 bases line up with TRBD1. Looked up from germline, CDR1 is MNHEY and CDR2 is SVGAGI. The V and J ends lost 2 bases and 1 base, in that order; junction bases with no gene match: 2. This CDR3 comprises 15 residues. CDR3 residues: CASSYHRGSGNTIYF. The CDR3, as DNA: TGTGCCAGCAGTTACCACAGGGGTTCTGGAAACACCATATATTTT.

The gene calls are TRBV2 and TRBJ2-7, with unresolved D. CDR1 and CDR2 from the germline V gene are SNHLY and FYNNEI. The V end lost 7 bases, the J end lost 2 bases, and 9 bases lay between the germline ends. The CDR3 is made up of 12 amino acids. As DNA, the CDR3 is TGTGCCAGCATAAGCACGGCCTACGAGCAGTACTTC. Residues: CASISTAYEQYF.

In this sample, this clone turned up many times. This chain joins TRBV4-3 and TRBJ2-7; 7 positions agree with TRBD2. In germline, CDR1 is LGHNA, CDR2 YSLEER. There are 16 residues in the CDR3. J gave up 6 bases and V 2 bases, and 13 bases lay outside the gene matches. The CDR3 coding sequence is TGCGCCAGCAGCCAAAGGGGCGGGAGTCCGCTTGGCGAGCAGTACTTC. Amino acid sequence: CASSQRGGSPLGEQYF.

This clone was seen at least ten times. The gene calls are TRBV5-1 and TRBJ2-2, with TRBD1 as a possible D gene (6 bases). Trimming stripped 0 bases from V and 4 bases from J, with 13 bases between. This CDR3 spans 16 amino acids. CDR1 is SGHRS, CDR2 YFSETQ, per germline. CDR3: CASSLDGPRGTGELFF. The DNA for the CDR3 is TGCGCCAGCAGCTTGGATGGCCCCAGGGGCACCGGGGAGCTGTTTTTT.

The V call is TRBV25-1, the J call TRBJ2-1; D gene uncertain. CDR3 length: 15 residues. Germline V gene lookup returns CDR1 MGHDK and CDR2 SYGVNS. Between the trimmed V and J ends, which lost 5 bases and 0 bases, there was a span of 11 bases. The CDR3 spells CASSPPGGSYNEQFF. The CDR3, as DNA: TGTGCCAGCAGTCCCCCCGGCGGCTCCTACAATGAGCAGTTCTTC.

Only a few counts were recorded for this clone. The chain carries TRBV6-4 and TRBJ2-3; the D gene is possibly TRBD1 (5 bases). CDR3 length equals 13 residues. V gave up 4 bases and J gave up 5 bases, with 10 bases separating them. Germline loops: CDR1 MRHNA, CDR2 SNTAGT. Here the CDR3 reads CASSGTNEDTQYF. The CDR3 DNA sequence: TGTGCCAGCAGTGGGACAAACGAAGATACGCAGTATTTT.

This clone came up many times. The rearrangement uses TRBV5-8 and TRBJ1-1; 7 bases are shared with TRBD1. There are 14 residues in the CDR3. The trim removed 1 base at V and 5 bases at J, leaving 5 bases unmatched. CDR1 is SGHTS, CDR2 YDEGEE, per germline. The CDR3 loop reads CASSLPGGFTEAFF. The DNA for the CDR3 is TGTGCCAGCAGCTTGCCAGGGGGGTTTACTGAAGCTTTCTTT.

Ten or more counts support this clone. This chain connects TRBV28 to TRBJ1-5; 7 bases are a match to TRBD1. Germline CDR1 reads MDHEN; CDR2 reads SYDVKM. The V and J ends lost 5 bases and 3 bases, in that order; junction bases with no gene match: 16. This CDR3 has 18 amino acids. CDR3 residues: CASSLSRQTGLFNQPQHF. The CDR3 DNA reads as TGTGCCAGCAGTCTAAGCCGCCAGACAGGGCTGTTCAATCAGCCCCAGCATTTT.

This clone was counted many times. The chain employs TRBV27 and TRBJ1-1, with D possibly matching TRBD1 (6 bases). V was cut by 2 bases and J by 4 bases, with 11 bases left in between. CDR3 length equals 14 residues. The germline V gene encodes CDR1 MNHEY and CDR2 SMNVEV (reference sequence). The CDR3 nucleotides read TGTGCCAGCAGTTTAACAGGGATTAGCACTGAAGCTTTCTTT. Encoded protein: CASSLTGISTEAFF.

This clone was detected ten times or more. The rearrangement uses TRBV30 and TRBJ2-7; the D gene is possibly TRBD1 (6 bases). The CDR3 covers 12 residues. CDR1 is GTSNPN and CDR2 is SVGIG in the germline V gene (reference sequence). V dropped 5 bases and J dropped 2 bases, with 10 bases sitting between them. CDR3 in DNA: TGTGCCTGGGCAGGGGCCCCCTACGAGCAGTACTTC. Protein product: CAWAGAPYEQYF.

This clone was seen ten or more times. This chain links TRBV28 with TRBJ1-4; TRBD1 matches 8 bases. Per the germline V gene, CDR1 is MDHEN and CDR2 is SYDVKM. This CDR3 has 16 residues. V shed 5 bases and J 3 bases; nucleotides not matched to a gene: 8. The CDR3 is CASSRDRFFANEKLFF. The CDR3 DNA reads TGTGCCAGCAGTAGGGACAGGTTCTTCGCTAATGAAAAACTGTTTTTT.

This clone was seen more than once but under ten times. CDR3 sequence: CASSDRDYGYTF. In DNA form, the CDR3 reads TGTGCCAGCAGTGACAGGGACTATGGCTACACCTTC. The chain couples TRBV25-1 to TRBJ1-2, with D possibly TRBD1 on 5 matching bases. Looked up from germline, CDR1 is MGHDK and CDR2 is SYGVNS. V shed 3 bases and J shed 3 bases, with 5 bases lying between them. This CDR3 region has 12 residues.

This clone was counted ten times or more. J is TRBJ1-4 and V is TRBV30; no clear D. This CDR3 is 11 amino acids long. V was cut by 2 bases and J by 4 bases, with 2 bases left in between. The germline V gene has CDR1 GTSNPN and CDR2 SVGIG (reference sequence). CDR3 loop: CAWSHNEKLFF. Here the CDR3 DNA reads TGTGCCTGGAGTCATAATGAAAAACTGTTTTTT. The variable domain in full, with the rest retrieved from reference TRBV30 and TRBJ1-4, is SQTIHQWPATLVQPVGSPLSLECTVEGTSNPNLYWYRQAAGRGLQLLFYSVGIGQISSEVPQNLSASRPQDRQFILSSKKLLLSDSGFYLCAWSHNEKLFFGSGTQLSVL.

This clone was found many times. The chain carries TRBV6-5 and TRBJ1-5; 8 nucleotides line up with TRBD1. Trimming removed 5 bases from V and 9 bases from J; junction bases left unmatched: 12. Per the germline V gene, CDR1 is MNHEY and CDR2 is SVGAGI. This CDR3 is built from 15 residues. Written as DNA, the CDR3 is TGTGCCAGCAGTCAAACAGGGGGTTGGGATCGGCCCCAGCATTTT. Residues: CASSQTGGWDRPQHF.

This clone was observed many times. This rearrangement joins TRBV9 to TRBJ2-3; 11 nucleotides align to TRBD2. Germline CDR1 and CDR2: SGDLS and YYNGEE. J was trimmed by 1 base and V by 4 bases; bases with no gene match: 2. CDR3 length: 15 residues. As DNA, the CDR3 is TGTGCCAGCAGCACTAGCGGGAGTGGCACAGATACGCAGTATTTT. Its translation: CASSTSGSGTDTQYF.

There are many counts of this clone. The rearrangement joins TRBV11-1 to TRBJ1-2; TRBD1 agrees at 9 bases. The CDR3 is 13 amino acids. The germline CDR1 and CDR2 sequences are SGHAT and FQDESV (reference sequence). The trim removed 5 bases at V and 3 bases at J, leaving 1 base unmatched. The CDR3 nucleotides read TGTGCCAGCAGCGACAGGGGGGACTATGGCTACACCTTC. Translation gives CASSDRGDYGYTF.

This clone has only a few counts. The chain is built from TRBV5-4 and TRBJ2-3; 11 bases are shared with TRBD2. J lost 4 bases, V lost 4 bases, and 8 bases had no gene match. The CDR3 runs to 16 residues. The germline V gene encodes CDR1 SGHNT and CDR2 YYREEE (reference sequence). CDR3 bases: TGTGCCAGCAGCCCGGCTAGCGGGGGGCTCTCAGATACGCAGTATTTT. Its protein is CASSPASGGLSDTQYF.

This clone was observed at least ten times. The chain links TRBV28 to TRBJ2-1; perhaps TRBD2 as D (6 bases). The CDR3 extends over 14 amino acids. From germline, CDR1 is MDHEN and CDR2 SYDVKM. The ends were cut back, 7 bases at V and 9 bases at J, with 19 bases in the middle. The CDR3 is CASNKVAGGIEQFF. The DNA for the CDR3 is TGTGCCAGCAACAAAGTCGCCGGGGGAATTGAGCAGTTCTTC.

The CDR3 DNA sequence: TGCGCCAGCAGCGGGGGACAGGTCACCTACGAGCAGTACTTC. Translation gives CASSGGQVTYEQYF. The genes are TRBV5-1 and TRBJ2-7, with 8 nucleotides matching TRBD1. Germline V gives CDR1 SGHRS, CDR2 YFSETQ. V gave up 4 bases and J gave up 2 bases; unmatched junction bases: 5. The CDR3 spans 14 residues.